The 23 T cell receptor beta chains listed next were all sequenced from one sample in a study of Graves' ophthalmopathy and Graves' hyperthyroidism. Investigators amplified TCR beta CDR3 regions from RNA transcripts. First-round RT-PCR used HTBI primers; second-round multiplex PCR followed. TCRdb reprocessed the multiplex PCR reads with MiXCR, giving one entry per CDR3 protein. The sample contains hundreds of thousands of distinct CDR3 sequences, approximately 21% of which appear only once. The sequenced sample consisted of peripheral blood. The receptors stem from a woman under 30 with stable Graves' hyperthyroidism. Some clones in this sample may be carry-over from other donors' samples.

V gene TRBV28 combines with J gene TRBJ2-7; D gene uncertain. The CDR3 spans 12 residues. From germline, CDR1 is MDHEN and CDR2 SYDVKM. Trimming shortened V by 9 bases and J by 3 bases, and 12 bases separated the two germline ends. Here the CDR3 reads CASRAGHYEQYF. CDR3 bases: TGTGCCAGTCGGGCAGGCCACTACGAGCAGTACTTC.

This sequence joins TRBV3-1 and TRBJ1-1; D is uncertain. With 0 bases removed from V and 0 bases from J, the gap between germline ends came to 11 bases. Germline loops: CDR1 LGHDT, CDR2 YNNKEL (reference sequence). This CDR3 comprises 16 residues. Written as DNA, the CDR3 is TGTGCCAGCAGCCAAGAACCGGTCAGTTTGAACACTGAAGCTTTCTTT. It is translated as CASSQEPVSLNTEAFF.

This clonotype has a count of ten or more. This chain joins TRBV6-2 or TRBV6-3 and TRBJ2-2; perhaps TRBD1 as D (6 bases). CDR3 size: 14 residues. Germline values: CDR1 MNHEY, CDR2 SVGEGT. V was pared by 8 bases and J by 4 bases, with 14 bases between. CDR3: CASGATGITGELFF. Written as DNA, the CDR3 is TGTGCCAGCGGGGCTACAGGGATCACCGGGGAGCTGTTTTTT.

The CDR3 nucleotides read TGTGCCAGCAGACATCACCCAGGGGACGTTGACACTGAAGCTTTCTTT. Translation: CASRHHPGDVDTEAFF. The chain joins TRBV6-1 to TRBJ1-1; maybe TRBD1 (6 bases). Germline CDR1 and CDR2: MNHNS and SASEGT. Trimming took off 6 bases at V and 3 bases at J, with 20 bases between the two ends. This CDR3 is built from 16 residues.

This clonotype was seen many times. As DNA, the CDR3 is TGTGCCAGCAGCTCAACGGGGTTAGAAGAGACCCAGTACTTC. This gives the protein CASSSTGLEETQYF. V is TRBV13 and J is TRBJ2-5; possibly TRBD2 for D (5 bases). The germline gives CDR1 PRHDT, CDR2 FYEKMQ (reference sequence). The CDR3 has 14 residues. Trimming stripped 4 bases from V and 3 bases from J, with 12 bases between.

This clonotype appeared a few times. The chain carries TRBV12-3 or TRBV12-4 and TRBJ1-5, with D unclear. This CDR3 has 16 residues. Trimming removed 1 base from V and 3 bases from J, with 13 bases in between. The CDR3 DNA reads as TGTGCCAGCAGTTTAGGATCGATCCTTGACAATCAGCCCCAGCATTTT. Residues: CASSLGSILDNQPQHF.

This clonotype was counted at least ten times. This rearrangement joins TRBV12-3 or TRBV12-4 to TRBJ1-1; tentatively, D is TRBD1 (5 bases). This CDR3 has 14 amino acids. Trimming pared 5 bases from V and 4 bases from J, leaving 14 bases between. CDR3 in amino acids: CASSPGTHLTEAFF. The CDR3 nucleotides read TGTGCCAGCAGTCCCGGGACCCATCTCACTGAAGCTTTCTTT.

In its sample, this clonotype was seen a few times. The chain uses TRBV24-1 and TRBJ1-6; D uncertain. V lost 8 bases to trimming and J lost 7 bases, with 14 bases between them. CDR1 KGHDR and CDR2 SFDVKD come from the germline V gene. This CDR3 spans 14 amino acids. The CDR3 DNA follows: TGTGCCACCAAGGACGCAGGCGTAAATTCACCCCTCCACTTT. Translating it yields CATKDAGVNSPLHF.

This clonotype occurred many times. The chain couples TRBV29-1 to TRBJ2-5, with 8 bases fitting TRBD2. This CDR3 region has 13 residues. The trim removed 5 bases at V and 0 bases at J, leaving 2 bases unmatched. CDR1 is SQVTM, CDR2 ANQGSEA, per germline. The CDR3 region has the DNA TGCAGCGTTAAGCGGGGGAACCAAGAGACCCAGTACTTC. Translating it yields CSVKRGNQETQYF.

On this clonotype itself: Relative to the germline gene, one junction end is altered; a read error may explain this. The rearrangement joins TRBV9 to TRBJ1-2; no clear D. The CDR3 extends over 13 amino acids. CDR1 SGDLS and CDR2 YYNGEE come from the germline V gene. CDR3 sequence: CASSVSGAEGYTF. Here the CDR3 DNA reads TGCGCCAGCAGCGTTTCAGGTGCGGAAGGCTACACCTTC.

This clonotype was found many times. This chain joins TRBV6-5 and TRBJ1-5; TRBD1 aligns across 9 bases. This CDR3 comprises 14 residues. Germline CDR1 MNHEY, CDR2 SVGAGI. Trimming took 6 bases from V and 6 from J; bases not matched to a gene: 6. CDR3 region: CASRTGGMGQPQHF. The DNA for the CDR3 is TGTGCCAGCAGGACAGGGGGGATGGGTCAGCCCCAGCATTTT.

This clonotype was seen many times. The rearrangement joins TRBV6-4 to TRBJ1-1; D not certain. The CDR3 totals 13 residues. Between the trimmed V and J ends, which lost 7 bases and 0 bases, there was a span of 9 bases. From germline, CDR1 is MRHNA and CDR2 SNTAGT. CDR3 nucleotide sequence: TGTGCCAGCAACTTAGATGTGAACACTGAAGCTTTCTTT. This translates into CASNLDVNTEAFF.

This clonotype was picked up many times. The V call is TRBV4-2, the J call TRBJ1-2, with TRBD1 as a possible D gene (5 bases). This CDR3 has 17 amino acids. Trimming cost V 4 bases and J 2 bases, with 20 bases left between them. The germline V gene has CDR1 LGHNA and CDR2 YNFKEQ. The CDR3 DNA follows: TGTGCCAGCAGCCCGGCCCCGGCAGGGCCCGAAAACTATGGCTACACCTTC. Protein: CASSPAPAGPENYGYTF.

This clonotype appeared a single time. The germline gene is not matched at one end of the junction; a read error may be the cause. The V gene is TRBV6-2 or TRBV6-3, the J gene TRBJ1-1, with 7 positions matching TRBD1. CDR1 and CDR2 from the germline V gene are MNHEY and SVGEGT. CDR3 length: 14 amino acids. The CDR3 region has the DNA TGTGCCAGCAGTTTACAGGGGCCGGACACCGAAGCTTACTTT. This sequence encodes CASSLQGPDTEAYF.

There are many counts of this clonotype. This chain connects TRBV7-2 to TRBJ2-7, with unresolved D. Per the germline V gene, CDR1 is SGHTA and CDR2 is FQGNSA. The CDR3 runs 11 residues. V was cut by 8 bases and J by 0 bases, with 5 bases left in between. The CDR3 nucleotides are TGTGCCAGCGCATTCTCCTACGAGCAGTACTTC. Encoded protein: CASAFSYEQYF.

Ten or more counts support this clonotype. This chain joins TRBV2 and TRBJ1-5, with D tentatively TRBD1 (5 bases). CDR3 length: 17 residues. The germline V and J ends were trimmed by 1 base and 11 bases, with 24 bases remaining between them. Germline loops: CDR1 SNHLY, CDR2 FYNNEI. The CDR3 loop is CASSEVPPGGMLSAQHF. DNA for the CDR3: TGTGCCAGCAGTGAAGTACCCCCCGGGGGAATGTTGTCGGCCCAGCATTTT.

The chain is built from TRBV5-1 and TRBJ1-1, with D perhaps TRBD1 (6 bases). The CDR3 extends over 14 amino acids. Germline lookup yields CDR1 SGHRS and CDR2 YFSETQ. The V gene lost 2 bases and the J gene lost 1 base, with 9 bases spanning the gap. The CDR3 region is CASSFSGQNTEAFF. The CDR3 nucleotides are TGCGCCAGCAGCTTCTCGGGACAGAACACTGAAGCTTTCTTT.

V is TRBV5-4 and J is TRBJ2-7; 8 nucleotides align to TRBD1. Unmatched junction bases numbered 9, after V lost 0 bases and J lost 1 base. Looked up from germline, CDR1 is SGHNT and CDR2 is YYREEE (reference sequence). The length of the CDR3 is 17 residues. CDR3 sequence reads: CASSLGMGQEKSYEQYF. The CDR3 nucleotides are TGTGCCAGCAGCTTGGGTATGGGACAGGAGAAATCCTACGAGCAGTACTTC.

The table lists this clonotype with many counts. V and J are TRBV13 and TRBJ1-1; no firm D call. Germline CDR1 is PRHDT and CDR2 is FYEKMQ (reference sequence). The CDR3 runs to 14 residues. The V end lost 5 bases, the J end lost 3 bases, and 13 bases lay between the germline ends. The CDR3 sequence: CASSRMGYDTEAFF. CDR3 in DNA: TGTGCCAGCAGCAGAATGGGATACGACACTGAAGCTTTCTTT.

Ten or more counts support this clonotype. This chain links TRBV6-1 with TRBJ2-7, with 8 bases that match TRBD2. Trimming at V came to 9 bases and at J to 2 bases, leaving 12 bases not matched to a gene. This CDR3 is built from 15 residues. The V gene's germline CDR1 is MNHNS and CDR2 SASEGT. Written as DNA, the CDR3 is TGTGCCAGTGGGGGAGCGGGGGCCAATACCTACGAGCAGTACTTC. Translated: CASGGAGANTYEQYF.

This clonotype was seen at least ten times. V and J are TRBV12-3 or TRBV12-4 and TRBJ2-7; D is unclear. V lost 3 bases and J lost 4, with 19 bases in between. CDR3 length equals 16 residues. This CDR3 reads CASSLETYGRGYEQYF. Written as DNA, the CDR3 is TGTGCCAGCAGTTTGGAGACATACGGTAGAGGATACGAGCAGTACTTC.

This clonotype was observed at least ten times. The chain joins TRBV19 to TRBJ2-5, with 8 bases matching TRBD1. The CDR3 has 11 residues. V was clipped by 11 bases and J by 7 bases; unmatched bases: 6. The germline V gene has CDR1 LNHDA and CDR2 SQIVND (reference sequence). The CDR3 region is CAVGTGGTQYF. CDR3 bases: TGTGCCGTAGGGACAGGTGGGACCCAGTACTTC.

This clonotype was seen at least ten times. The gene calls are TRBV10-3 and TRBJ2-7, with TRBD2 identical over 16 bases. The CDR3 length is 18 residues. Per the germline V gene, CDR1 is ENHRY and CDR2 is SYGVKD. V was pared by 8 bases and J by 3 bases, with 13 bases of the junction left unmatched. The CDR3 region has the DNA TGTGCCATCCCTGAAAGGGGACTAGCGGGGGGGCATGTCTACGAGCAGTACTTC. The encoded protein is CAIPERGLAGGHVYEQYF.